A selection of T cell receptor beta chains follows, all from one sample in a study of graft-versus-host responses after intestinal transplantation. Using immunoSEQ multiplex PCR, the repertoire was profiled, and TCRdb retains in-frame clones only, with some absent. The sample shows 8,500 to 11,000 clones, approximately 31% of them seen only once. Sequences were derived from alloreactive CD4+ T cells from a mixed lymphocyte reaction culture, sampled before transplantation. The source of these receptors is a human patient who was an organ donor for intestinal transplantation. Each CDR3 is given with its conserved first and last residue. D genes are given only for firm matches. Clone size is given for some rows only: seen once, a few or many times, or a class if the clone is expanded.

j_call d_call v_call clone_size cdr3_aa cdr3_nt
TRBJ2-7 NA TRBV11-1 medium-sized CASSSYGGPSYEQYF TGTGCCAGCAGCTCCTACGGGGGTCCCTCGTACGAGCAGTACTTC
TRBJ2-5 NA TRBV28 once CASSPGTRTQYF TGTGCCAGCAGCCCCGGTACACGGACCCAGTACTTC
TRBJ1-3 NA TRBV28 NA CASRPGGRGNTIYF TGTGCCAGCCGCCCGGGTGGGAGAGGAAACACCATATATTTT
TRBJ2-1 TRBD2 TRBV5-1 many CASILGTSGAGEQFF TGCGCCAGCATTCTCGGGACTAGCGGGGCGGGGGAGCAGTTCTTC
TRBJ1-2 TRBD1 TRBV6-6 few CASSYKGTGAYGYTF TGTGCCAGCAGTTACAAAGGGACAGGGGCTTATGGCTACACCTTC
TRBJ1-2 NA TRBV9 few CASSQTMGGYTF TGTGCCAGCAGCCAAACCATGGGTGGCTACACCTTC
TRBJ2-7 NA TRBV28 few CASSSGYEQYF TGTGCCAGCAGTTCAGGGTACGAGCAGTACTTC
TRBJ2-7 TRBD2 TRBV7-2 medium-sized CASSLSNAGLFLYEQYF TGTGCCAGCAGCTTATCCAATGCGGGACTATTCCTCTACGAGCAGTACTTC
TRBJ2-7 NA TRBV21-1 NA CAPEAPANF TGTGCTCCCGAGGCACCCGCCAACTTC
TRBJ2-7 NA TRBV7-2 few CASSPTGIAYEQYF TGTGCCAGCAGCCCCACTGGCATAGCCTACGAGCAGTACTTC
TRBJ1-2 TRBD1 TRBV18 few CASSPGQGLYGYTF TGTGCCAGCTCACCGGGACAGGGACTCTATGGCTACACCTTC
TRBJ2-1 NA TRBV7-3 NA CASSLNSYNEQFF TGTGCCAGCAGCTTAAACTCCTACAATGAGCAGTTCTTC
TRBJ1-2 TRBD1 TRBV5-6 NA CASSADRGRREYYGYTF TGTGCCAGCAGCGCCGACAGGGGGCGAAGGGAGTACTATGGCTACACCTTC
TRBJ2-3 NA TRBV7-9 NA CASRKTGAGDTQYF TGTGCCAGCAGAAAAACGGGGGCGGGGGATACGCAGTATTTT
TRBJ2-5 NA TRBV10-3 few CAISEAFPQETQYF TGTGCCATCAGTGAAGCGTTCCCCCAAGAGACCCAGTACTTC
TRBJ2-5 NA TRBV7-9 NA CASLFAGAQETQYF TGTGCCAGCCTCTTCGCGGGCGCACAAGAGACCCAGTACTTC
TRBJ2-7 TRBD2 TRBV6-5 few CASSYRMAGEYEQYF TGTGCCAGCAGTTACCGTATGGCGGGGGAATACGAGCAGTACTTC
TRBJ1-6 NA TRBV6-1 medium-sized CASSSGPLSPLHF TGTGCCAGCAGCTCGGGACCTCTCTCACCCCTCCACTTT
TRBJ2-7 TRBD2 TRBV7-2 few CASSWTSGAEQYF TGTGCCAGCAGCTGGACTAGCGGGGCCGAGCAGTACTTC
TRBJ2-5 NA TRBV11-3 NA CASSLEIVETQYF TGTGCCAGCAGCTTAGAAATTGTGGAGACCCAGTACTTC
TRBJ1-6 TRBD1 TRBV25-1 medium-sized CASRSTGGYNSPLHF TGTGCCAGCAGGAGCACAGGGGGTTATAATTCACCCCTCCACTTT
TRBJ1-5 TRBD1 TRBV10-3 NA CAISRDRGEVQPQHF TGTGCCATCAGTAGGGACAGGGGCGAAGTGCAGCCCCAGCATTTT
TRBJ1-5 NA TRBV10-2 few CASRSQLYSNQPQHF TGCGCCAGCAGATCACAGTTGTATAGCAATCAGCCCCAGCATTTT
TRBJ1-6 NA TRBV28 medium-sized CASSLSGGSYNSPLHF TGTGCCAGCAGTTTGTCCGGGGGCTCCTATAATTCACCCCTCCACTTT
TRBJ2-3 NA TRBV4-2 NA CASSQARGAPDTQYF TGTGCCAGCAGCCAAGCCCGGGGGGCCCCAGATACGCAGTATTTT
TRBJ1-1 NA TRBV29-1 NA CSVLEQEPRGAFF TGCAGCGTTTTGGAACAGGAGCCTCGAGGAGCTTTCTTT
TRBJ1-2 NA TRBV15 few CATSTTQGGYTF TGTGCCACCAGCACCACCCAGGGAGGCTACACCTTC
TRBJ2-7 NA TRBV7-8 few CASSLGTASYEQYF TGTGCCAGCAGCTTAGGGACAGCTTCCTACGAGCAGTACTTC
TRBJ2-7 NA TRBV28 few CASRDPRETYEQYF TGTGCCAGCAGGGATCCTAGGGAGACCTACGAGCAGTACTTC
TRBJ2-1 NA TRBV14 NA CASSQVGWIYNEQFF TGTGCCAGCAGCCAAGTCGGGTGGATTTACAATGAGCAGTTCTTC
TRBJ2-1 NA TRBV6-6 few CASSYSIVNEQFF TGTGCCAGCAGTTACTCGATAGTAAATGAGCAGTTCTTC
TRBJ2-3 TRBD2 TRBV7-9 once CASRTSGAGDTQYF TGTGCCAGCAGAACTAGCGGGGCGGGGGATACGCAGTATTTT
TRBJ1-2 NA TRBV9 few CASSVDWGNYGYTF TGTGCCAGCAGCGTAGATTGGGGCAACTATGGCTACACCTTC
TRBJ1-2 NA TRBV2 few CASSFDTRGYTF TGTGCCAGCAGTTTCGACACTAGGGGCTACACCTTC
TRBJ2-7 NA TRBV13 NA CASSSGTGSGKYWDEQYF TGTGCCAGCAGCTCGGGGACGGGCTCGGGGAAATATTGGGACGAGCAGTACTTC
TRBJ2-3 NA TRBV30 NA CAWSVDFQDTQYF TGTGCCTGGAGTGTAGATTTTCAAGATACGCAGTATTTT
TRBJ2-3 NA TRBV4-1 NA CASSQDRGAYTDTQYF TGCGCCAGCAGCCAAGACAGGGGGGCCTACACAGATACGCAGTATTTT
TRBJ1-1 NA TRBV7-3 many CASSLGQNTEAFF TGTGCCAGCAGCTTAGGGCAGAACACTGAAGCTTTCTTT
TRBJ1-2 NA TRBV11-3 few CASSLVRNYGYTF TGTGCCAGCAGCTTAGTAAGGAACTATGGCTACACCTTC
TRBJ2-7 TRBD1 TRBV7-9 NA CASSKDRGRTYEQYF TGTGCCAGCAGCAAAGACAGGGGGAGAACCTACGAGCAGTACTTC
TRBJ1-2 NA TRBV28 few CASSFPGRGSRLEYGYTF TGTGCCAGCAGTTTCCCGGGGAGGGGATCACGACTCGAGTATGGCTACACCTTC
TRBJ1-2 NA TRBV20-1 few CSGWTNYGYTF TGCAGTGGCTGGACTAACTATGGCTACACCTTC
TRBJ2-6 TRBD1 TRBV10-3 NA CAIMKQGGRSGANVLTF TGTGCCATCATGAAACAGGGGGGCCGATCTGGGGCCAACGTCCTGACTTTC
TRBJ2-7 NA TRBV19 medium-sized CASRTGYEQYF TGTGCCAGTAGGACAGGCTACGAGCAGTACTTC
TRBJ2-3 NA TRBV18 few CASSPLVITQYF TGTGCCAGCTCACCATTGGTCATAACGCAGTATTTT
TRBJ2-3 NA TRBV7-3 NA CASSLTQGTDTQYF TGTGCCAGCAGCTTAACGCAGGGCACAGATACGCAGTATTTT
TRBJ2-1 NA TRBV6-5 NA CASSYSGGSYNEQFF TGTGCCAGCAGTTACTCGGGGGGCTCCTACAATGAGCAGTTCTTC
TRBJ2-6 TRBD2 TRBV5-1 NA CASSLESLAGERMAF TGCGCCAGCAGCTTGGAATCCCTAGCGGGGGAGCGGATGGCTTTC
TRBJ1-1 NA TRBV19 medium-sized CASSIRSGNMNTEAFF TGTGCCAGTAGTATAAGGTCAGGGAACATGAACACTGAAGCTTTCTTT
TRBJ2-2 TRBD2 TRBV18 few CASSPPSGGDTGELFF TGTGCCAGCTCACCACCATCCGGGGGGGATACCGGGGAGCTGTTTTTT
TRBJ2-1 TRBD2 TRBV7-2 NA CASSSTSGGAFSYNEQFF TGTGCCAGCAGCTCGACTAGCGGGGGGGCCTTCTCCTACAATGAGCAGTTCTTC
TRBJ1-1 NA TRBV18 NA CASSPSVNTEAFF TGTGCCAGCTCACCCAGCGTGAACACTGAAGCTTTCTTT
TRBJ1-5 TRBD1 TRBV7-1 few CASQTGESYSNQPQHF TGTGCCAGCCAGACAGGGGAGAGCTATAGCAATCAGCCCCAGCATTTT
TRBJ1-1 NA TRBV6-1 large CASSEDPRQEAFF TGTGCCAGCAGTGAAGACCCCCGGCAGGAAGCTTTCTTT
TRBJ1-4 NA TRBV18 medium-sized CASSPQGRRDEKLFF TGTGCCAGCTCACCCCAGGGTCGGCGGGATGAAAAACTGTTTTTT
TRBJ2-3 TRBD2 TRBV27 few CASSSGGTDTQYF TGTGCCAGCTCCTCGGGGGGAACAGATACGCAGTATTTT
TRBJ2-7 NA TRBV5-1 few CASSLRVHEQYF TGCGCCAGCAGCTTGAGGGTGCACGAGCAGTACTTC
TRBJ2-2 TRBD2 TRBV9 NA CASSGLAATGELFF TGTGCCAGCTCGGGACTAGCGGCGACCGGGGAGCTGTTTTTT
TRBJ2-1 NA TRBV5-1 few CASSLDREHNEQFF TGCGCCAGCAGCTTGGACAGGGAACACAATGAGCAGTTCTTC